The source of this TCR beta chain is a study of OX40 agonist ivuxolimab in advanced cancers. Study-level background: The patients' treatment was ivuxolimab, an agonistic anti-OX40 (CD134) antibody. Antecedent anti-PD-1, anti-PD-L1 or anti-CTLA-4 therapy was permissible, with about 40% having received some. General observations from the study: Among expanded peripheral T cells, antigen specificity went undetermined. Within 6 weeks, CD4+ and CD8+ blood T cells expanded clonally at 0.1 to 3.0 mg/kg.

Method: immunoSEQ multiplex PCR; TCRdb's copy keeps in-frame clones and lacks some. The repertoire holds 90,000 to 100,000 clones, with about 80% as singletons. Remarks on this clone: Its antigen is not known.

Looked up from germline, CDR1 is SGHRS and CDR2 is YFSETQ. The CDR3 is made up of 13 amino acids. Trimming removed 2 bases at V and 4 bases at J, with 9 bases between. The TCR sequence derives from an adult with an advanced solid tumor such as melanoma, head and neck, liver or kidney cancer. The chain couples TRBV5-1 to TRBJ1-1; D might be TRBD1 (6 bases). The source was CD4+ or CD8+ T cells sorted from blood, collected in a trial of the OX40 agonist ivuxolimab. This CDR3 reads CASSLGQITEAFF. The CDR3 DNA reads as TGCGCCAGCAGCTTAGGACAGATCACTGAAGCTTTCTTT.